This TCR beta chain was recovered during a study of OX40 agonist ivuxolimab in advanced cancers. The data were produced by immunoSEQ multiplex PCR, yet TCRdb's version contains in-frame clones alone and is incomplete. The profile shows some 100,000 clones, roughly 90% of them singletons. V dropped 3 bases and J dropped 4; count of bases not matched to a gene: 17. The CDR3 is 18 amino acids. Germline V gene data show CDR1 as SGHAT and CDR2 as FQNNGV. The source material was CD4+ or CD8+ T cells sorted from blood, sampled in a trial of the OX40 agonist ivuxolimab. The origin of this receptor is an adult with an advanced solid tumor such as melanoma, head and neck, liver or kidney cancer. The chain has TRBV11-2 and TRBJ1-1; the match to TRBD1 covers 7 bases. The CDR3 region is CASSFRGGGGGVSTEAFF. CDR3 nucleotides: TGTGCCAGCAGCTTTAGAGGGGGCGGAGGGGGAGTTAGCACTGAAGCTTTCTTT.